What follows are 7 T cell receptor beta chains derived from one specimen sequenced in a study of blood T cell repertoires in COVID-19. Sequencing was performed with immunoSEQ multiplex PCR; in TCRdb, only in-frame clones are kept and a portion is missing. Altogether 250,000 to 300,000 clones are present, about 90% being singletons, with the ten largest covering about 2.2%. The specimen was peripheral blood. Receptors were obtained from a woman aged 45-59 years who had recovered from COVID-19.

The gene calls are TRBV6-2 or TRBV6-3 and TRBJ1-2, with a tentative D call TRBD1 (6 bases). This CDR3 is 14 amino acids long. Germline CDR1 is MNHEY and CDR2 is SVGEGT. The V gene lost 2 bases and the J gene lost 2 bases, with 9 bases spanning the gap. CDR3 in DNA: TGTGCCAGCAGTTACGTCCAGGGGAACTATGGCTACACCTTC. Translated, it gives CASSYVQGNYGYTF.

The chain joins TRBV11-2 to TRBJ2-2; no clear D. Germline assignment: CDR1 SGHAT and CDR2 FQNNGV. This CDR3 spans 16 amino acids. Trimming stripped 1 base from V and 2 bases from J, with 11 bases between. The CDR3 nucleotides read TGTGCCAGCAGCTTAGGAGCCGGGTCCAACACCGGGGAGCTGTTTTTT. It specifies CASSLGAGSNTGELFF.

The gene calls are TRBV4-3 and TRBJ1-1; D uncertain. V was trimmed by 4 bases and J by 1 base, leaving 19 bases between them. CDR3 size: 17 residues. Germline V gene lookup returns CDR1 LGHNA and CDR2 YSLEER. The CDR3 DNA sequence: TGCGCCAGCAGCCCAAGTCTTGGGAGTATGGGGAACACTGAAGCTTTCTTT. Encoded protein: CASSPSLGSMGNTEAFF.

The chain couples TRBV5-6 to TRBJ1-2; D is undetermined. The germline V gene has CDR1 SGHDT and CDR2 YYEEEE. The CDR3 consists of 12 residues. Between the trimmed V and J ends, which lost 0 bases and 8 bases, there was a span of 8 bases. The CDR3 DNA reads TGTGCCAGCAGCTTGGGAACCCGGGGCTACACCTTC. This gives the protein CASSLGTRGYTF.

This chain connects TRBV7-2 to TRBJ1-2; 9 bases align to TRBD1. Germline assignment: CDR1 SGHTA and CDR2 FQGNSA. This CDR3 comprises 14 residues. Trimming removed 5 bases from V and 8 bases from J; junction bases left unmatched: 9. For the CDR3, the DNA is TGTGCCAGCAGCGGACAGGGGATTGTAAGGGGCTACACCTTC. Amino acids: CASSGQGIVRGYTF. Filled out from reference TRBV7-2 and TRBJ1-2, the complete variable domain reads GAGVSQSPSNKVTEKGKDVELRCDPISGHTALYWYRQSLGQGLEFLIYFQGNSAPDKSGLPSDRFSAERTGGSVSTLTIQRTQQEDSAVYLCASSGQGIVRGYTFGSGTRLTVV.

This chain joins TRBV27 and TRBJ2-1, with 13 bases fitting TRBD2. The length of the CDR3 is 15 residues. Trimming at V came to 5 bases and at J to 9 bases, leaving 7 bases not matched to a gene. CDR1 MNHEY and CDR2 SMNVEV come from the germline V gene (reference sequence). CDR3 DNA: TGTGCCAGCAGTCTAGGACTAGCGGGAGTAGGTGAGCAGTTCTTC. Translation: CASSLGLAGVGEQFF.

The rearrangement links TRBV18 to TRBJ1-4; 7 bases agree with TRBD1. Germline V gives CDR1 KGHSH, CDR2 LQKENI. This CDR3 spans 14 amino acids. V shed 4 bases, J shed 8 bases, and the junction held 7 bases outside the gene matches. The CDR3 bases are TGTGCCAGCTCACAACACAGGGGTGGGGAAAAACTGTTTTTT. Its translation is CASSQHRGGEKLFF.